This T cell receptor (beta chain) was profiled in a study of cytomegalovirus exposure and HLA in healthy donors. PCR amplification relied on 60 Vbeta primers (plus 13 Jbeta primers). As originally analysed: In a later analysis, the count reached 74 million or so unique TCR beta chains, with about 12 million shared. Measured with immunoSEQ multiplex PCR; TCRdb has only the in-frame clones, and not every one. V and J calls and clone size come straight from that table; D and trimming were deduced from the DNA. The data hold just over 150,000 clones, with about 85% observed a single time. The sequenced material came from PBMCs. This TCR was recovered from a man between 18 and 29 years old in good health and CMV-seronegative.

CDR3 in amino acids: CASSVEGIEQYF. Written as DNA, the CDR3 is TGTGCCAGCAGCGTAGAGGGGATCGAGCAGTACTTC. The V gene is TRBV9, the J gene TRBJ2-7; TRBD1 is a possible D gene (5 bases). The CDR3 contains 12 residues. Between the trimmed V and J ends, which lost 0 bases and 6 bases, there was a span of 7 bases. Per the germline V gene, CDR1 is SGDLS and CDR2 is YYNGEE.